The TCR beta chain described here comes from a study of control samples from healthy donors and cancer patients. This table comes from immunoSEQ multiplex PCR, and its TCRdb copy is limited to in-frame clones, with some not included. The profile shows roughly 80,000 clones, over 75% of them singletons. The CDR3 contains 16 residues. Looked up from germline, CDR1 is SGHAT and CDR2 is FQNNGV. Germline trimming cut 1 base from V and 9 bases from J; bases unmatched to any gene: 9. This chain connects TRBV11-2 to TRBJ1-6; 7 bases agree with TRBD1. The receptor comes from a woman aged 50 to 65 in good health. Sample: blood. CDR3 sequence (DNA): TGTGCCAGCAGCTTAGGCTGGACAGGTGAGGGTTCACCCCTCCACTTT. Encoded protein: CASSLGWTGEGSPLHF.